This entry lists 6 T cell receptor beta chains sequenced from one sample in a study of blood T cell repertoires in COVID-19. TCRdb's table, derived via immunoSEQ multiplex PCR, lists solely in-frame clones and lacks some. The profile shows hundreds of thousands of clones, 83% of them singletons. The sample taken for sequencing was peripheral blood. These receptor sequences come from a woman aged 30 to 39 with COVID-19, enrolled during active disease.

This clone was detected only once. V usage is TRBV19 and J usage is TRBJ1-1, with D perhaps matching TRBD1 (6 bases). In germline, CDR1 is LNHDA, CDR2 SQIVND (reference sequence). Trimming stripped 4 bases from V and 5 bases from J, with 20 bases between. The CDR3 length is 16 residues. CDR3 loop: CASSTPDRARGTEAFF. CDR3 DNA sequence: TGTGCCAGTAGTACTCCGGACAGAGCTAGGGGGACTGAAGCTTTCTTT.

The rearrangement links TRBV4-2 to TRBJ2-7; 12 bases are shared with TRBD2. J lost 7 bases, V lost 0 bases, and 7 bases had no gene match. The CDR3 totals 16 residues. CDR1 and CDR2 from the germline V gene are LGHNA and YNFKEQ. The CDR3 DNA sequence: TGTGCCAGCAGCCAAGATACCGGGACTAGCGGGTTAGAGCAGTACTTC. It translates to CASSQDTGTSGLEQYF.

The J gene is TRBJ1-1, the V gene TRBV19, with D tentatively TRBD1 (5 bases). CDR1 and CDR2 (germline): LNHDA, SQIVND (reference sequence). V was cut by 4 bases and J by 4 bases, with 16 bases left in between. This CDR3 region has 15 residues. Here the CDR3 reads CASSTSGGGSTEAFF. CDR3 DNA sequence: TGTGCCAGTAGTACCTCCGGGGGGGGAAGCACTGAAGCTTTCTTT.

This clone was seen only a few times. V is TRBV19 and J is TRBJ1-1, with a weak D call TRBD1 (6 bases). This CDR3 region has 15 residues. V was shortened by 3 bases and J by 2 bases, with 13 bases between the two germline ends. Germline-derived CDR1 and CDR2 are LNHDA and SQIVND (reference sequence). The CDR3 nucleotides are TGTGCCAGTAGTATTGGGGGCAGACTAAACACTGAAGCTTTCTTT. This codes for CASSIGGRLNTEAFF.

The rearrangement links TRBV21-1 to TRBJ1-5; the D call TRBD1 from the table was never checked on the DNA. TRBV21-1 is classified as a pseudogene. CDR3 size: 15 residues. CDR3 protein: CASSKAGTEGQPQHF. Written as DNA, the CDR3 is TGTGCCAGCAGCAAAGCGGGGACAGAAGGGCAGCCCCAGCATTTT.

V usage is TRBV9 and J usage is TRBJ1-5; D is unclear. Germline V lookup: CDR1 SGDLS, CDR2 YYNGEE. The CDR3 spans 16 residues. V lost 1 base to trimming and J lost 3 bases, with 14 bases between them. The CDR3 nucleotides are TGTGCCAGCAGCGTACCAAAAGGAGGGTTCAATCAGCCCCAGCATTTT. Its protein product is CASSVPKGGFNQPQHF.